These 20 T cell receptor beta chains came from one sample sequenced in a study of blood T cell repertoires in COVID-19. Here immunoSEQ multiplex PCR was the method, and the copy in TCRdb shows in-frame clones only, minus some. The sample carries 330,000 or so clones, approximately 88% recorded once. Sample: PBMCs or T cells enriched from blood (not recorded which). The receptors shown here come from a man aged 25 to 40 who had recovered from COVID-19.

A single count supports this clone. This chain links TRBV2 with TRBJ2-7; TRBD1 might be the D (6 bases). The CDR3 extends over 13 amino acids. The germline gives CDR1 SNHLY, CDR2 FYNNEI. The V and J ends lost 6 bases and 5 bases respectively, with 14 bases between them. The CDR3 DNA follows: TGTGCCAGCAGGTCCGGGTGGGGGCACGAGCAGTACTTC. It yields the protein CASRSGWGHEQYF.

This chain uses TRBV2 with TRBJ2-7; 9 positions match TRBD1. V was clipped by 1 base and J by 2 bases; unmatched bases: 0. This CDR3 comprises 14 residues. Germline CDR1 is SNHLY and CDR2 is FYNNEI. The DNA of the CDR3 is TGTGCCAGCAGTGAAGGGACAGGGGCCTACGAGCAGTACTTC. Amino acid sequence: CASSEGTGAYEQYF.

This clone was picked up a small number of times. The chain links TRBV5-1 to TRBJ2-7, with 8 bases matching TRBD1. Germline-derived CDR1 and CDR2 are SGHRS and YFSETQ. V was clipped by 3 bases and J by 4 bases; unmatched bases: 9. This CDR3 region has 15 residues. The CDR3 is CASSSRPGQEYEQYF. Written as DNA, the CDR3 is TGCGCCAGCAGCTCCAGGCCGGGACAGGAGTACGAGCAGTACTTC.

This clone was counted once. The rearrangement uses TRBV2 and TRBJ1-1; 8 bases align to TRBD1. CDR1 is SNHLY and CDR2 is FYNNEI in the germline V gene. The junction had 5 bases not matched to a gene; V was cut back by 5 bases and J by 3 bases. The CDR3 spans 14 residues. The CDR3 spells CASSRTGGDTEAFF. CDR3 DNA: TGTGCCAGCAGTCGCACAGGGGGGGACACTGAAGCTTTCTTT.

This clone has a count of ten or more. J is TRBJ2-7 and V is TRBV6-5, with no clear D. The CDR3 has 13 residues. V was shortened by 4 bases and J by 3 bases, with 10 bases between the two germline ends. Germline CDR1 reads MNHEY; CDR2 reads SVGAGI. The CDR3 sequence is CASSLGPYYEQYF. CDR3 coding DNA: TGTGCCAGCAGTTTGGGCCCTTACTACGAGCAGTACTTC.

The chain combines TRBV10-3 with TRBJ1-4; 7 bases map to TRBD1. The CDR3 is 16 residues long. The J segment lost 5 bases and the V segment lost 3 bases, leaving 9 bases of the junction unmatched. The V gene's germline CDR1 is ENHRY and CDR2 SYGVKD. CDR3 in amino acids: CAISDVGGQSNEKLFF. The CDR3 bases are TGTGCCATCAGTGATGTAGGGGGACAGTCGAATGAAAAACTGTTTTTT.

The V call is TRBV10-3, the J call TRBJ1-6, with 7 bases lining up with TRBD1. V lost 3 bases and J lost 7; bases outside the gene matches: 6. CDR1 and CDR2 from the germline V gene are ENHRY and SYGVKD. The CDR3 has 15 amino acids. CDR3 coding DNA: TGTGCCATCAGTGAACATGGGACAGTAAATTCACCCCTCCACTTT. Translation gives CAISEHGTVNSPLHF.

The gene calls are TRBV28 and TRBJ2-3; 7 bases agree with TRBD1. V gave up 6 bases and J gave up 1 base; unmatched junction bases: 7. Germline assignment: CDR1 MDHEN and CDR2 SYDVKM. The CDR3 consists of 15 residues. CDR3 DNA sequence: TGTGCCAGCAGGGGAAGGGGGCATGGCACAGATACGCAGTATTTT. Protein sequence: CASRGRGHGTDTQYF.

This rearrangement joins TRBV5-1 to TRBJ2-1, with D tentatively TRBD1 (5 bases). V was trimmed by 1 base and J by 7 bases, leaving 9 bases between them. Germline values: CDR1 SGHRS, CDR2 YFSETQ. The CDR3 consists of 13 residues. DNA for the CDR3: TGCGCCAGCAGCTTGTCCCCAGGGAATGAGCAGTTCTTC. Its protein is CASSLSPGNEQFF.

The rearrangement joins TRBV5-1 to TRBJ2-5; perhaps TRBD2 as D (5 bases). The germline V gene has CDR1 SGHRS and CDR2 YFSETQ. V lost 3 bases and J 5 bases, leaving 14 bases between the germline ends. The CDR3 runs to 14 residues. The CDR3 reads CASSSGVSMETQYF. CDR3 sequence (DNA): TGCGCCAGCAGCTCCGGGGTGTCTATGGAGACCCAGTACTTC.

This clone was seen a handful of times. This chain connects TRBV5-4 to TRBJ1-6, with 7 nucleotides matching TRBD1. This CDR3 is built from 15 residues. Trimming at V came to 0 bases and at J to 6 bases, leaving 3 bases not matched to a gene. Germline CDR1 reads SGHNT; CDR2 reads YYREEE (reference sequence). CDR3 amino acids: CASSLGTGPNSPLHF. CDR3 DNA: TGTGCCAGCAGCTTGGGGACAGGCCCTAATTCACCCCTCCACTTT. Filled out from reference TRBV5-4 and TRBJ1-6, the complete variable domain reads ETGVTQSPTHLIKTRGQQVTLRCSSQSGHNTVSWYQQALGQGPQFIFQYYREEENGRGNFPPRFSGLQFPNYSSELNVNALELDDSALYLCASSLGTGPNSPLHFGNGTRLTVT.

The chain joins TRBV4-1 to TRBJ1-5, with unresolved D. V was trimmed by 0 bases and J by 6 bases, leaving 6 bases between them. The germline CDR1 and CDR2 sequences are MGHRA and YSYEKL. The CDR3 runs 13 residues. The CDR3 DNA is TGCGCCAGCAGCCAAGAGTGGAGTCAGCCCCAGCATTTT. It is translated as CASSQEWSQPQHF.

The sample holds one count of this clone. The gene calls are TRBV12-3 or TRBV12-4 and TRBJ1-1; no definite D call. The CDR3 runs to 13 residues. The V gene lost 3 bases and the J gene lost 1 base, with 6 bases spanning the gap. The CDR3, as DNA: TGTGCCAGCAGTTTTATCGGGAACACTGAAGCTTTCTTT. Its translation: CASSFIGNTEAFF.

The CDR3 nucleotides are TGTGCCAGCAGTGGGGGCCCGAACCTCCAAGAGACCCAGTACTTC. It translates to CASSGGPNLQETQYF. The genes are TRBV28 and TRBJ2-5, with a tentative D call TRBD1 (6 bases). V shed 5 bases and J shed 1 base, with 14 bases lying between them. The germline V gene has CDR1 MDHEN and CDR2 SYDVKM. There are 15 residues in the CDR3.

The rearrangement uses TRBV5-6 and TRBJ2-7, with D possibly TRBD1 on 6 matching bases. The germline gives CDR1 SGHDT, CDR2 YYEEEE. This CDR3 has 13 residues. Deletions cut 4 bases from V and 5 bases from J, with 13 bases between. This CDR3 reads CASSPQGLDEQYF. The CDR3 nucleotides read TGTGCCAGCAGCCCCCAGGGGCTCGACGAGCAGTACTTC. The full variable domain, its missing parts supplied by reference TRBV5-6 and TRBJ2-7, is DAGVTQSPTHLIKTRGQQVTLRCSPKSGHDTVSWYQQALGQGPQFIFQYYEEEERQRGNFPDRFSGHQFPNYSSELNVNALLLGDSALYLCASSPQGLDEQYFGPGTRLTVT.

V is TRBV19 and J is TRBJ2-4; D perhaps matches TRBD2 (6 bases). Germline V gene sequence: CDR1 LNHDA, CDR2 SQIVND (reference sequence). The length of the CDR3 is 15 residues. V was cut by 3 bases and J by 8 bases, with 17 bases left in between. In nucleotides, the CDR3 is TGTGCCAGTAGTATCGGGGGATATACTGTGCACATTCAGTACTTC. Translating gives CASSIGGYTVHIQYF. The whole variable domain, remainder taken from reference TRBV19 and TRBJ2-4, is DGGITQSPKYLFRKEGQNVTLSCEQNLNHDAMYWYRQDPGQGLRLIYYSQIVNDFQKGDIAEGYSVSREKKESFPLTVTSAQKNPTAFYLCASSIGGYTVHIQYFGAGTRLSVL.

This clone was seen just once. The chain couples TRBV5-1 to TRBJ1-2; 8 positions match TRBD1. V shed 0 bases and J 2 bases; nucleotides not matched to a gene: 3. CDR3 size: 15 residues. CDR1 and CDR2 (germline): SGHRS, YFSETQ. This CDR3 is CASSLGQGANYGYTF. In nucleotides, the CDR3 is TGCGCCAGCAGCTTGGGCCAGGGGGCGAACTATGGCTACACCTTC.

V and J are TRBV5-1 and TRBJ2-5, with D possibly TRBD2 on 6 matching bases. Germline CDR1 and CDR2: SGHRS and YFSETQ. The CDR3 consists of 14 residues. The germline V and J ends were trimmed by 1 base and 4 bases, with 11 bases remaining between them. The CDR3 nucleotides read TGCGCCAGCAGCTTGTTCGGGGGAAGAGAGACCCAGTACTTC. Translating gives CASSLFGGRETQYF.

This chain uses TRBV3-1 (or the pseudogene TRBV3-2) with TRBJ1-1; 8 nucleotides line up with TRBD1. Germline V gene lookup returns CDR1 LGHDT and CDR2 YNNKEL (reference sequence). With 1 base clipped from V and 8 bases from J, the junction kept 9 bases outside the gene matches. The CDR3 runs to 15 residues. CDR3 bases: TGTGCCAGCAGCCAAGCCCTCCAGGGGGCCGGGGAAGCTTTCTTT. Translated: CASSQALQGAGEAFF.

This chain links TRBV6-5 with TRBJ1-2; 10 bases fit TRBD1. The CDR3 is 14 amino acids. Germline trimming cut 11 bases from V and 2 bases from J; bases unmatched to any gene: 8. Per germline, CDR1 MNHEY and CDR2 SVGAGI. The CDR3 nucleotides are TGTGCCTCAGGAGGGGGACAGGGGAACTATGGCTACACCTTC. Amino acid sequence: CASGGGQGNYGYTF.